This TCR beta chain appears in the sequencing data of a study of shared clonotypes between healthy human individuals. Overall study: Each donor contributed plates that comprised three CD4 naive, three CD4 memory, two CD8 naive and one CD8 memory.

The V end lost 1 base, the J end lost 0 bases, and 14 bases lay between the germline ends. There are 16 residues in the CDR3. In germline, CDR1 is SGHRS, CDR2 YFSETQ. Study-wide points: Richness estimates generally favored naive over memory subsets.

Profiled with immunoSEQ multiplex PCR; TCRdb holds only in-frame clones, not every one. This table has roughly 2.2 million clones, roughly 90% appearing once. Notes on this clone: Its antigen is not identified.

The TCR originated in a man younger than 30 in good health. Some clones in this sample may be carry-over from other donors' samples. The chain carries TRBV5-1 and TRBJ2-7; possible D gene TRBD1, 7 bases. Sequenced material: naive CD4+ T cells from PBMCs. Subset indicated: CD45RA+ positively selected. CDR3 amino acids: CASSLLGGQYSYEQYF. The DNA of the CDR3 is TGCGCCAGCAGCTTGTTGGGGGGACAGTACTCCTACGAGCAGTACTTC.